This T cell receptor beta chain is from a study of glioma-infiltrating T cells after dendritic cell vaccination (dated by TCRdb to the mid-2010s). For context, the study as a whole: The cohort included about 15 glioblastoma patients drawn from Phase I and II dendritic cell vaccination trials, of whom 9 were newly diagnosed and 6 had recurrent disease. Patients received autologous tumor lysate-pulsed dendritic cell vaccination between about 2002 and 2013. Three intradermal dendritic cell vaccine injections were administered to patients at biweekly intervals in the arm below the axilla. In glioblastoma patients vaccinated with dendritic cells, deep sequencing of TCR beta CDR3 regions served to measure the amount of tumor-infiltrating lymphocytes and to compare repertoires between tumor and blood. The vaccine consisted of monocyte-derived dendritic cells cultured approximately seven days with IL-4 and GM-CSF, then pulsed overnight with autologous tumor lysate. Survival after dendritic cell vaccination was correlated with TCR sequencing metrics such as TIL content and the overlap between tumor and blood repertoires.

Summary of the overall study and its limitations: Higher estimated pretreatment TIL content predicted longer time to progression and overall survival after dendritic cell vaccination. The three-group TCR overlap response model was characterized as speculative, and prospective validation of the model was stated to be required. The cohort was small and heterogeneous, few patients had complete blood and tumor sets, and even fewer had initial-recurrent tumor pairs. No direct relationship between TCR clonality and survival was found, suggesting that a diverse polyclonal response may matter.

In light of the paper, this sample's time point label describes: after dendritic cell vaccination, including at tumor progression/relapse. Patients were selected on the basis of adequate residual fresh-frozen tumor tissue and more than two years of available survival data. Molecular status otherwise varied across the glioblastoma patients, but none of them carried an isocitrate dehydrogenase mutation. PBMC were collected before vaccination, two weeks after the third vaccination, and at tumor progression if tumor progression occurred. Genomic DNA was extracted with the Qiagen DNeasy Blood extraction Kit. Regarding this clone: Its antigen has not been determined. Base qualities are not at hand, and no much larger clone is one base apart.

TCRB CDR3 regions were amplified from roughly 1.8 ug genomic DNA, or all available DNA if less, using the immunoSEQ assay. Multiplex PCR used 60 forward primers for TCR V beta segments and 13 reverse primers for J beta segments. To estimate reads per starting template, synthetic control templates were spiked into each sample at limiting dilution. The Illumina HiSeq System generated sequencing reads of 87 bp. In the authors' own workflow: PCR and sequencing errors were removed by a nearest neighbor algorithm that merged closely related sequences. TCR overlap was defined as the percentage of unique tumor TCR beta sequences that were also found in the peripheral blood of the same patient. As stored in TCRdb, this immuneACCESS dataset retains in-frame rearrangements with V and J assigned. A fraction of the clones does not appear; measured against another copy, unresolved V genes explain less than half of the discrepancy, and the remainder lacks a known reason. V, J and clone size reflect that table, while D and trimming were determined from the DNA. This sample gives some 90,000 clones in total; approximately 78% of them show up just once. Together, the top ten hold less than 2.5% of the sample.

The V and J ends are trimmed by 6 bases and 5 bases, leaving 12 bases between them. Via the germline V gene, CDR1 is SGDLS and CDR2 YYNGEE. The CDR3 sequence holds 14 residues, the cysteine and phenylalanine included. Of the read, only the CDR3 DNA is kept; its 42 bases are in frame from base 1. The sample was blood, taken after dendritic cell vaccination. The source is a human donor with glioblastoma. Rearrangement joined TRBV9 to TRBJ1-6; TRBD1 could be the D gene, as 6 bases match. The nucleotide sequence is TGTGCCAGCAAACAGGGTTTCGATAATTCACCCCTCCACTTT. Translated, it reads CASKQGFDNSPLHF. The full variable domain, completed from the reference TRBV9 and TRBJ1-6 proteins outside the CDR3, reads DSGVTQTPKHLITATGQRVTLRCSPRSGDLSVYWYQQSLDQGLQFLIQYYNGEERAKGNILERFSAQQFPDLHSELNLSSLELGDSALYFCASKQGFDNSPLHFGNGTRLTVT.